This is a list of T cell receptor beta chains from one sample in a study of persistence of HIV-infected CD4 T cells. Assay used: immunoSEQ multiplex PCR; TCRdb lists only in-frame clones, some missing. The sample shows about 45,000 clones, roughly 90% of them seen only once. Their antigen targets remain unknown. Sequences were derived from CD4+ T cells sorted from PBMCs after 18-hour stimulation, sampled from a patient who received antiretroviral therapy. The origin of the receptors is an adult woman with HIV who was CMV-seropositive. Each CDR3 is given without its conserved first and last residue.

ASIPLGGLSEAF TRBJ1-1 TRBV27
ASSPTGTARSLGYGYT TRBJ1-2 TRBV25-1
ASSPRTGARGYDRGAF TRBJ1-1 TRBV19
ASRPGTPYQETQY TRBJ2-5 TRBV14
ASSLLSGANVLT TRBJ2-6 TRBV3-1/TRBV3-2
ASSQQGLDQPQH TRBJ1-5 TRBV2
ASSPGRRNQPQH TRBJ1-5 TRBV3-1/TRBV3-2
AWRAPEHVSTEAF TRBJ1-1 TRBV30
ASSQAREPGEQY TRBJ2-7 TRBV4-2
AWSVQFNEKLF TRBJ1-4 TRBV30
AWSVGVSSYNEQF TRBJ2-1 TRBV30
SGRWLAYEQF TRBJ2-1 TRBV29-1
ASSQLPRAYEQY TRBJ2-7 TRBV4-1
ASSLSAGGPYEQY TRBJ2-7 TRBV7-3
ASSYRQGSFTDTQY TRBJ2-3 TRBV4-2
ASSPLVSSGNTIY TRBJ1-3 TRBV19
ASSLSGQSRNTIY TRBJ1-3 TRBV6-5
ASSLEHRAGANVLT TRBJ2-6 TRBV27
ASSARGENTEAF TRBJ1-1 TRBV9
ASSYPDRGFFRYEQY TRBJ2-7 TRBV5-5
ASSPDPGSRNEKLF TRBJ1-4 TRBV18
ATSDLPGLAGRTGETQY TRBJ2-5 TRBV24-1
ASSATKNTEAF TRBJ1-1 TRBV7-2
ASSNRGGHGYT TRBJ1-2 TRBV21-1
ASSQANLRVDQETQY TRBJ2-5 TRBV14
ASSRRENTEAF TRBJ1-1 TRBV12-3/TRBV12-4
ASSMGEAF TRBJ1-1 TRBV19
ASSAPSSGRNNEQF TRBJ2-1 TRBV9
ASSGNKSPSTDTQY TRBJ2-3 TRBV10-1
ASSPGQSNQPQH TRBJ1-5 TRBV18
ASSEEGTPLH TRBJ1-6 TRBV6-1
ASSDGSSNQPQH TRBJ1-5 TRBV2
AWSSGTGYGYT TRBJ1-2 TRBV30
ASSSLSRLNTGELF TRBJ2-2 TRBV5-6
ASSLVVGRETQY TRBJ2-5 TRBV5-1
ASSLDGFLGYGYT TRBJ1-2 TRBV5-1
ASSRTGGTEAF TRBJ1-1 TRBV6-5
ASSRDSHTGELF TRBJ2-2 TRBV2
ATSDGGRETQY TRBJ2-5 TRBV24-1
ASSFRTSGGRGTQY TRBJ2-3 TRBV27
ASSPQEGQPQH TRBJ1-5 TRBV7-8
ASSSGQLAKNIQY TRBJ2-4 TRBV5-5
ATSDLTNLEAF TRBJ1-1 TRBV24-1
ASSLTGGGYGYT TRBJ1-2 TRBV7-3
ASSLAGDRVGSPLH TRBJ1-6 TRBV5-1
ASSLEWNTEAF TRBJ1-1 TRBV5-1
ASSRRFSGNTIY TRBJ1-3 TRBV9
ASSELGEGAGELF TRBJ2-2 TRBV10-1
ASKPDPSGNTIY TRBJ1-3 TRBV19
SVANSRTMDTEAF TRBJ1-1 TRBV29-1
ASTRSGGGYGYT TRBJ1-2 TRBV5-5
SVRQGGEKLF TRBJ1-4 TRBV29-1
ASSTWGIEAF TRBJ1-1 TRBV19
ASKVKWGRGPSEAF TRBJ1-1 TRBV19